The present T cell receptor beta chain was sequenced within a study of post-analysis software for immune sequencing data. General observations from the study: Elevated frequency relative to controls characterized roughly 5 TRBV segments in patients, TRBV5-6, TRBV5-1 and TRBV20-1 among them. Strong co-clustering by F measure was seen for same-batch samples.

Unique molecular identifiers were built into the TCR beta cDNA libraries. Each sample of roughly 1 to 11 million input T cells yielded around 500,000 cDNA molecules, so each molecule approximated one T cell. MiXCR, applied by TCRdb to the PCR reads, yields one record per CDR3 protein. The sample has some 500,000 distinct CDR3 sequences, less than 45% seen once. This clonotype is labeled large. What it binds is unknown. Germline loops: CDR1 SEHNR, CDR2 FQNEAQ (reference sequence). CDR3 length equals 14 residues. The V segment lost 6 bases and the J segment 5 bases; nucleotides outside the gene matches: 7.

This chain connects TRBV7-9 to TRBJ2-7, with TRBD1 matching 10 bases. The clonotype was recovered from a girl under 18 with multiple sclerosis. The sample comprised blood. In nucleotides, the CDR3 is TGTGCCAGCAGGCCAGGGACAGGGGCAGACGAGCAGTACTTC. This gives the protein CASRPGTGADEQYF.